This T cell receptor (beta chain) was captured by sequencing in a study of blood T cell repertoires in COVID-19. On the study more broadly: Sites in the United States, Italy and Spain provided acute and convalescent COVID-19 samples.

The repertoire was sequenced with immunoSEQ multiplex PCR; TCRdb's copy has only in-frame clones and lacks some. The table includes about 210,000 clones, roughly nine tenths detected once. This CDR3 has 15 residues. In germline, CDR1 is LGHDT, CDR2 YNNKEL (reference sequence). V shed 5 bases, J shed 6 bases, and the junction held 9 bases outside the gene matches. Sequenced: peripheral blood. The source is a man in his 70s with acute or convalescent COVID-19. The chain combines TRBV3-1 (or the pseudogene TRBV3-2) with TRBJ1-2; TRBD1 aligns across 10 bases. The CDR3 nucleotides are TGTGCCAGCAGCTTTCAGGGACAGGGGAGGAATGGCTACACCTTC. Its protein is CASSFQGQGRNGYTF.